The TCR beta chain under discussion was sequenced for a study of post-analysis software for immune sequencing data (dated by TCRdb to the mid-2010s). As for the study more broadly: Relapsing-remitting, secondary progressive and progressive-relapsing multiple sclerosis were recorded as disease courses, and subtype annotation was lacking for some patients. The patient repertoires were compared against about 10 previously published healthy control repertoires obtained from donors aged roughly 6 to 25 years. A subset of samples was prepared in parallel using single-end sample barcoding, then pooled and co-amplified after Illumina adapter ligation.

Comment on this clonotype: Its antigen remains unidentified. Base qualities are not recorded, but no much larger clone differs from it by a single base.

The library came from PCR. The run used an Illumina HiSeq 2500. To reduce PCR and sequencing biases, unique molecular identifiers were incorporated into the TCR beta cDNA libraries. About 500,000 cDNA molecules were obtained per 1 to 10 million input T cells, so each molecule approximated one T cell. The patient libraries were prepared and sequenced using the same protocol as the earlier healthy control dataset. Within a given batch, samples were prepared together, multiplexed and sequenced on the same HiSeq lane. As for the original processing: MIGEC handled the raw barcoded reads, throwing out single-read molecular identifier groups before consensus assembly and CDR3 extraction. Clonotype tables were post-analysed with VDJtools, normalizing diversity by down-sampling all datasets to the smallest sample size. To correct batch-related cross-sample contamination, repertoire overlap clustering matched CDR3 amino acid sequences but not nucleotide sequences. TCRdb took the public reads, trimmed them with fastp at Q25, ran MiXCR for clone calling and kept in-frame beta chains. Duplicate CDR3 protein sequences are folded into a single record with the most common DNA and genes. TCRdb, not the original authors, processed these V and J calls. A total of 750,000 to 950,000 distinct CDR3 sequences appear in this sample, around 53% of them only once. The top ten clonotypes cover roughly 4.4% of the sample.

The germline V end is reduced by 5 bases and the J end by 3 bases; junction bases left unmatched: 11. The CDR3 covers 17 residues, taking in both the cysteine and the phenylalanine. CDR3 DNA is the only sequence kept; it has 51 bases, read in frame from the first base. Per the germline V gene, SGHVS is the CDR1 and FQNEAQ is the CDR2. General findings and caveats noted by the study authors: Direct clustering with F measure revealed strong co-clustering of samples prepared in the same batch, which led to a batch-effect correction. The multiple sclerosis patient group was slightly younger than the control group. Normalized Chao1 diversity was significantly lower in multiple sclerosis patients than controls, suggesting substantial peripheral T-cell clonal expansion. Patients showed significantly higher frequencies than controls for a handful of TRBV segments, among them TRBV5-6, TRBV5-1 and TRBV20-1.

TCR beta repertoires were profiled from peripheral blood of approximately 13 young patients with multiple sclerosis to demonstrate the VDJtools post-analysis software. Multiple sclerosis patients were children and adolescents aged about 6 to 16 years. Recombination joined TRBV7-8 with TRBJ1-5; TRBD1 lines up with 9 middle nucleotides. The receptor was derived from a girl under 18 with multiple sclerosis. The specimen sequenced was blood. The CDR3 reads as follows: CASSPPPRDRVNQPQHF. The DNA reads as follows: TGTGCCAGCAGCCCCCCGCCCCGGGACAGGGTCAATCAGCCCCAGCATTTT.